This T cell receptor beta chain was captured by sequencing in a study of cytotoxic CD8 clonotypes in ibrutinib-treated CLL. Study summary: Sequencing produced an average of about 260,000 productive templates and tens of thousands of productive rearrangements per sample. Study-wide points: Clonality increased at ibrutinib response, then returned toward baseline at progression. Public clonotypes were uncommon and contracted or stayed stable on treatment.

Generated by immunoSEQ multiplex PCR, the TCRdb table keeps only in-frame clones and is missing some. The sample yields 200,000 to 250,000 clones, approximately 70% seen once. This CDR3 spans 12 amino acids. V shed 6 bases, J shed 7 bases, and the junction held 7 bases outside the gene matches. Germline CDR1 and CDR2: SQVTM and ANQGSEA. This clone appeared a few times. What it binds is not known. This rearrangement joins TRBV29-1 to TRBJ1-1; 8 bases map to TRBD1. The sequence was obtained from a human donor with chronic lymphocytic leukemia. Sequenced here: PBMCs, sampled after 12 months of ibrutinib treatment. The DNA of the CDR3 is TGCAGCGTGGACAGGGTGGACGTTGAAGCTTTCTTT. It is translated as CSVDRVDVEAFF. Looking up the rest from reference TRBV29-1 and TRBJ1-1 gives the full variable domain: SAVISQKPSRDICQRGTSLTIQCQVDSQVTMMFWYRQQPGQSLTLIATANQGSEATYESGFVIDKFPISRPNLTFSTLTVSNMSPEDSSIYLCSVDRVDVEAFFGQGTRLTVV.